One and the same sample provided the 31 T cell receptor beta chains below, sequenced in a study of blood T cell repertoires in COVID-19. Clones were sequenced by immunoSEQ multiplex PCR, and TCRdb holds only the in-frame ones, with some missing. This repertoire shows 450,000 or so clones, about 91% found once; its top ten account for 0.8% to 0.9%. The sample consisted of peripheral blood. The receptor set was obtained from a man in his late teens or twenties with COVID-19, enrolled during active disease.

This CDR3 reads CASSQDQSGSDFYEQYF. CDR3 in DNA: TGCGCCAGCAGCCAAGATCAAAGCGGGAGTGATTTCTACGAGCAGTACTTC. J is TRBJ2-7 and V is TRBV4-1; 8 nucleotides line up with TRBD2. Germline V gene sequence: CDR1 MGHRA, CDR2 YSYEKL. This CDR3 has 17 amino acids. The V gene end was trimmed by 0 bases and the J gene end by 3 bases; junction bases not matched to a gene: 10.

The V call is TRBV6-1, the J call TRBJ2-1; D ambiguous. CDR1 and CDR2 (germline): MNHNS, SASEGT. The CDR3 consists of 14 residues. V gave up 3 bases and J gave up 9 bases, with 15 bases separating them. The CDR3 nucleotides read TGTGCCAGCAGTGATAACCTAGGTGTTGCTGAGCAGTTCTTC. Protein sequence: CASSDNLGVAEQFF.

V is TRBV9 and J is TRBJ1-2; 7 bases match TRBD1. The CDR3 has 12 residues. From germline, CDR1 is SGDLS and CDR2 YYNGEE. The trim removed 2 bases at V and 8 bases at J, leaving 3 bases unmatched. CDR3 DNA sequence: TGTGCCAGCAGCGTTACAGGGGACGGCTACACCTTC. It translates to CASSVTGDGYTF.

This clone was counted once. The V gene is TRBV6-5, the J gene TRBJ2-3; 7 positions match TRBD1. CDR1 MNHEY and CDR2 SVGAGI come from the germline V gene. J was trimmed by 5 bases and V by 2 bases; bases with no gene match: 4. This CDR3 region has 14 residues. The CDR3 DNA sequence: TGTGCCAGCAGTTACATGCCAGGGGGAGATACGCAGTATTTT. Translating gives CASSYMPGGDTQYF.

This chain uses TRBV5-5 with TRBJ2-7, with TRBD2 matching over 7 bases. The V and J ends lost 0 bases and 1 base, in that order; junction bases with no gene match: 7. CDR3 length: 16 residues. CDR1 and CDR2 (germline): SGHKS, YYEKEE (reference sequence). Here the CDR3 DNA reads TGTGCCAGCAGCTTGGGTAGTGCGGGGGAGTCCTACGAGCAGTACTTC. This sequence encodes CASSLGSAGESYEQYF.

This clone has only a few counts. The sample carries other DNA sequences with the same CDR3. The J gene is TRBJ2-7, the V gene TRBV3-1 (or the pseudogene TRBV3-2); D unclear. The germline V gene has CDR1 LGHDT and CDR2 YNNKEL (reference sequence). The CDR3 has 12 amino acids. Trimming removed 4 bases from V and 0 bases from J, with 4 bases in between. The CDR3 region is CASSRSSYEQYF. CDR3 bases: TGTGCCAGCAGCCGGAGCTCCTACGAGCAGTACTTC.

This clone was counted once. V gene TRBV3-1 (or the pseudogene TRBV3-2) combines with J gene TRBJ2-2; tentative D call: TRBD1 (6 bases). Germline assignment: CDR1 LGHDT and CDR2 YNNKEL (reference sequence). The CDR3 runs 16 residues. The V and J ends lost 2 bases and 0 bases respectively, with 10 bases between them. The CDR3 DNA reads TGTGCCAGCAGCCAAAGGACAGACGCGAACACCGGGGAGCTGTTTTTT. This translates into CASSQRTDANTGELFF.

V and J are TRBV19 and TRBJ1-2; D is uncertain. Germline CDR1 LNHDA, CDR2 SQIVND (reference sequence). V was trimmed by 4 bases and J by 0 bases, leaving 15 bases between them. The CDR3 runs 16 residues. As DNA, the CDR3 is TGTGCCAGTAGTACTATAGCCCTATACACTAACTATGGCTACACCTTC. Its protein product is CASSTIALYTNYGYTF.

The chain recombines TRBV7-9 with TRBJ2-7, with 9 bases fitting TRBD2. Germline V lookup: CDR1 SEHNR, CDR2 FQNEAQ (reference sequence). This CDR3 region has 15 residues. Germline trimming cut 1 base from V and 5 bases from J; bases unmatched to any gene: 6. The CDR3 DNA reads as TGTGCCAGCAGCTTAGGTAGCGGGAGTGTAAACGAGCAGTACTTC. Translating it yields CASSLGSGSVNEQYF.

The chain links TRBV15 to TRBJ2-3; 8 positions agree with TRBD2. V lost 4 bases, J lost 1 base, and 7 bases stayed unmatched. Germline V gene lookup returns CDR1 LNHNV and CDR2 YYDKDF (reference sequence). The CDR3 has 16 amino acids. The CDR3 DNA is TGTGCCACCAGCAAACTTAGCGGGGTTGGCACAGATACGCAGTATTTT. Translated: CATSKLSGVGTDTQYF.

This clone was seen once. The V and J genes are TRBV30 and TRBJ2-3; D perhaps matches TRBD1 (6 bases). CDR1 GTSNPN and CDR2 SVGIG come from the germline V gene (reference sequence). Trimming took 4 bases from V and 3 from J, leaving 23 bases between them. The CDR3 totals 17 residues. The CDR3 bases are TGTGCCTGGACCGTAGGGGGACCAATTATCAGGACAGATACGCAGTATTTT. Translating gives CAWTVGGPIIRTDTQYF.

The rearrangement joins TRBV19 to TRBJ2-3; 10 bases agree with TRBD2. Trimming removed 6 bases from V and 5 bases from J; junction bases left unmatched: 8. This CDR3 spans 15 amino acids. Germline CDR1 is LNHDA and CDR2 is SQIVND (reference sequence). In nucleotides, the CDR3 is TGTGCCAGTAGGTCGCCAGCGGGGGGGAAAGATACGCAGTATTTT. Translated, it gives CASRSPAGGKDTQYF.

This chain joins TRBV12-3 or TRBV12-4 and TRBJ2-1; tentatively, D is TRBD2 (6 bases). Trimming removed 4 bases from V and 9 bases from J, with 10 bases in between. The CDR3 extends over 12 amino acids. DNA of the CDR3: TGTGCCAGCAGTTCTAGCGTCGGTGAGCAGTTCTTC. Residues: CASSSSVGEQFF.

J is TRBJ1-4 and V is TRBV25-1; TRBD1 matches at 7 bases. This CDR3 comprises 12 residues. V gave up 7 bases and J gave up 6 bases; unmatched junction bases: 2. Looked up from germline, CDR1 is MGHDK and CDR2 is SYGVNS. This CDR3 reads CASIGQDEKLFF. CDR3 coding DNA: TGTGCCAGCATTGGACAGGATGAAAAACTGTTTTTT.

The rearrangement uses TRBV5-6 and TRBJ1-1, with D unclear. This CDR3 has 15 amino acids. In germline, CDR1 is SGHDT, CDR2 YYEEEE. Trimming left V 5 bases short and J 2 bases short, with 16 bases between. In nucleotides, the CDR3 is TGTGCCAGCAGGGGCAGGTTCCGACCAAACACTGAAGCTTTCTTT. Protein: CASRGRFRPNTEAFF.

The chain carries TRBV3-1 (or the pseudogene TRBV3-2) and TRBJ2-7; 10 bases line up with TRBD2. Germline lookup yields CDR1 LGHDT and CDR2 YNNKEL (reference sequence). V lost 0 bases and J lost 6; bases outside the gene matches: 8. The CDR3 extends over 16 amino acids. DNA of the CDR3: TGTGCCAGCAGCCAAGATCCCTGGACTAGCGGACTCGAGCAGTACTTC. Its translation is CASSQDPWTSGLEQYF.

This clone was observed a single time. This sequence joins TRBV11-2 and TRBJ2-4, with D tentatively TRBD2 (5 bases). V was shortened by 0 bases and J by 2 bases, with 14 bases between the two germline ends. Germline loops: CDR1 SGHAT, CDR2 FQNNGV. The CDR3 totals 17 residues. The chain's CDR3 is CASSLDWLTGTKNIQYF. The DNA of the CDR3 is TGTGCCAGCAGCTTAGATTGGTTGACCGGGACCAAAAACATTCAGTACTTC.

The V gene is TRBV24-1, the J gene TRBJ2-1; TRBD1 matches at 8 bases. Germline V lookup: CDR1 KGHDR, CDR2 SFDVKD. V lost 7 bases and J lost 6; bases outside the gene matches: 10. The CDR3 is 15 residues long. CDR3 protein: CATSTGTGPGNEQFF. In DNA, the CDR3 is TGTGCCACCAGCACCGGGACAGGCCCCGGCAATGAGCAGTTCTTC.

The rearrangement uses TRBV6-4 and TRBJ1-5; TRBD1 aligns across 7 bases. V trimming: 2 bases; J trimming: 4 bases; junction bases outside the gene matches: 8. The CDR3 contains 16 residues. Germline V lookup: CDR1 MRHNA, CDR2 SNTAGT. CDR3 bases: TGTGCCAGCAGTGACACGTGTACAGGGGTAAATCAGCCCCAGCATTTT. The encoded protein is CASSDTCTGVNQPQHF.

CDR3 region: CASSSGSGGMGSPLHF. The DNA for the CDR3 is TGTGCCAGCAGCTCCGGCTCAGGGGGTATGGGTTCACCCCTCCACTTT. This chain uses TRBV7-9 with TRBJ1-6; 7 bases map to TRBD1. The CDR3 loop spans 16 amino acids. Germline CDR1 and CDR2: SEHNR and FQNEAQ (reference sequence). V dropped 4 bases and J dropped 9; count of bases not matched to a gene: 12.

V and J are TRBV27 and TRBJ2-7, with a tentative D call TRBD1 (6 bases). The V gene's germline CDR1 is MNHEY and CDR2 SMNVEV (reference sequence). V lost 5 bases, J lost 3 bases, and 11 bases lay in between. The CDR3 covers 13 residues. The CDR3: CASSRRDNYEQYF. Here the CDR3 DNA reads TGTGCCAGCAGTCGCCGGGACAACTACGAGCAGTACTTC.

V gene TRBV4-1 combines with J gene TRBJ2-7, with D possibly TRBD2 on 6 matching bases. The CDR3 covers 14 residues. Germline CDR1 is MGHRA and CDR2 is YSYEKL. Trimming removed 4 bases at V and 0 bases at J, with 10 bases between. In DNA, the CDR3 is TGCGCCAGCAGCCGGACCGGGAGCTCCTACGAGCAGTACTTC. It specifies CASSRTGSSYEQYF.

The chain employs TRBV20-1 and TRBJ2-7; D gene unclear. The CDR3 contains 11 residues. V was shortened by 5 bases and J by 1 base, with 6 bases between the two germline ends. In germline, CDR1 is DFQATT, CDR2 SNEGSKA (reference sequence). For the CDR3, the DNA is TGCAGTGCTTTCAGGTCCTACGAGCAGTACTTC. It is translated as CSAFRSYEQYF.

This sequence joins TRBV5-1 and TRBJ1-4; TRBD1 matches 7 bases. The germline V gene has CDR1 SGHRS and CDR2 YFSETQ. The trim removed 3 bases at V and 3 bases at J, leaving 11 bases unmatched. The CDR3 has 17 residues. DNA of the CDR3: TGCGCCAGCAGCTGGGCAAAATCAGGGGGTCCTAATGAAAAACTGTTTTTT. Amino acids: CASSWAKSGGPNEKLFF.

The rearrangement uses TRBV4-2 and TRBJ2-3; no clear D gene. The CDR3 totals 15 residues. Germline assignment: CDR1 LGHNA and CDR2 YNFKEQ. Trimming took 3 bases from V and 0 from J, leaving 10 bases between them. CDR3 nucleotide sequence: TGTGCCAGCAGCCAGCAACTTCTTAGCACAGATACGCAGTATTTT. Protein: CASSQQLLSTDTQYF.

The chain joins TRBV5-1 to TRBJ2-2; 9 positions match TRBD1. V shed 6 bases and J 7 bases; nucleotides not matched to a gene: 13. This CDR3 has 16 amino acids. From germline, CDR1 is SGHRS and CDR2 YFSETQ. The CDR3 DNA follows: TGCGCCAGCACCTTAACCACGGGACAGGGCGGCGGGGAGCTGTTTTTT. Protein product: CASTLTTGQGGGELFF.

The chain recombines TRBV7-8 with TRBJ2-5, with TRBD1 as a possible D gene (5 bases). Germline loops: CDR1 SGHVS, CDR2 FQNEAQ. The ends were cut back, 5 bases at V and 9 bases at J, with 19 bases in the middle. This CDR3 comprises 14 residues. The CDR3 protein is CASSLKSLLGAQYF. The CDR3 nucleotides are TGTGCCAGCAGCCTAAAATCTCTCTTAGGGGCCCAGTACTTC.

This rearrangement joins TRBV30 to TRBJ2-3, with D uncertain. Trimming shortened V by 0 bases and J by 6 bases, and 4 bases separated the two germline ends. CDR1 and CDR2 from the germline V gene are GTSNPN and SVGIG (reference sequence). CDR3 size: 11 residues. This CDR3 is CAWSVGDTQYF. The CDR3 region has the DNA TGTGCCTGGAGTGTCGGGGATACGCAGTATTTT.

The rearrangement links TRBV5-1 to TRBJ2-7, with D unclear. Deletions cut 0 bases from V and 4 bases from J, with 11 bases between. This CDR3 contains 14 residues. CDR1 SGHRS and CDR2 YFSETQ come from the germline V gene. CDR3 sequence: CASSLGLWQYEQYF. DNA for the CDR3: TGCGCCAGCAGCTTGGGTTTGTGGCAATACGAGCAGTACTTC.

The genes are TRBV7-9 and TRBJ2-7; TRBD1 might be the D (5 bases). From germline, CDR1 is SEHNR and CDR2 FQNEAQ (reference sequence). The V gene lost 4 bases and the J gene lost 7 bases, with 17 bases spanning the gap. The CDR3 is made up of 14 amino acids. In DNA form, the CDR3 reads TGTGCCAGCAGCTCCACCTACAGGTTGGGGGAGCAGTACTTC. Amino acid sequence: CASSSTYRLGEQYF.

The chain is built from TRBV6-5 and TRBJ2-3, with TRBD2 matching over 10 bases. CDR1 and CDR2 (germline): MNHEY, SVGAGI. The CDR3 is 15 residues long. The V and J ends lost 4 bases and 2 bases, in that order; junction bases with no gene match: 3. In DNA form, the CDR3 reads TGTGCCAGCAGTTCAACTAGCGGGGTCACAGATACGCAGTATTTT. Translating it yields CASSSTSGVTDTQYF.